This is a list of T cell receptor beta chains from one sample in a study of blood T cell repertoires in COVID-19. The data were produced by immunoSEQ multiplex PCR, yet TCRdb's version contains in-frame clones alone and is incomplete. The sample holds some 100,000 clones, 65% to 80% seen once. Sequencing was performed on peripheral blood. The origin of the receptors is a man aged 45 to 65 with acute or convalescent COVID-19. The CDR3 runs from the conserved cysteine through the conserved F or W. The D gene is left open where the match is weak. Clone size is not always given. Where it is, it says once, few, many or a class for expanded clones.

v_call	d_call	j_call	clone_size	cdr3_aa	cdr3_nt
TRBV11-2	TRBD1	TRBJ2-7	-	CASSRGQWGYYEQYF	TGTGCCAGCAGCCGGGGACAGTGGGGATACTACGAGCAGTACTTC
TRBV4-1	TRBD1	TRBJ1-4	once	CATLGQDNEKLFF	TGCGCCACCCTAGGACAGGACAATGAAAAACTGTTTTTT
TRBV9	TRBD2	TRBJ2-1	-	CASSPDSGAYNEQFF	TGTGCCAGCAGCCCAGATAGCGGGGCCTACAATGAGCAGTTCTTC
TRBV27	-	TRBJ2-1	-	CASSFDRSNEQFF	TGTGCCAGCAGTTTTGACAGATCCAATGAGCAGTTCTTC
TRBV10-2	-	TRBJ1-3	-	CASAGSRGGNTIYF	TGCGCCAGCGCCGGGTCCCGGGGTGGAAACACCATATATTTT
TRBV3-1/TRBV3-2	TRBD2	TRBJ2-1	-	CASSSTEASGGAYNEQFF	TGTGCCAGCAGCTCCACTGAGGCTAGCGGGGGGGCTTACAATGAGCAGTTCTTC
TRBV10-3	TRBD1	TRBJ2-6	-	CAIRPEGGVGANVLTF	TGTGCCATCCGCCCTGAAGGGGGCGTAGGGGCCAACGTCCTGACTTTC
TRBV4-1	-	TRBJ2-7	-	CASSQDGEQGYYEQYF	TGCGCCAGCAGCCAAGACGGGGAACAGGGATACTACGAGCAGTACTTC
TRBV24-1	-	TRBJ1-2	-	CATSATDFDGYTF	TGTGCCACCAGTGCCACGGACTTCGATGGCTACACCTTC
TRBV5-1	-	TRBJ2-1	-	CASSRFQEPEQFF	TGCGCCAGCAGCCGTTTCCAGGAACCTGAGCAGTTCTTC
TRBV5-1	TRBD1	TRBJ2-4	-	CASSLGQGRQYF	TGCGCCAGCAGCTTGGGACAGGGTAGGCAGTACTTC
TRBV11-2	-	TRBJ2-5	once	CASTHRGTAYQETQYF	TGTGCCAGCACCCACCGGGGGACCGCATACCAAGAGACCCAGTACTTC
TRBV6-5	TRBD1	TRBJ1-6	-	CATDRERNSPLHF	TGTGCCACAGACAGGGAACGGAATTCACCCCTCCACTTT
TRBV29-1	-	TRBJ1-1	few	CSVEPGNTEAFF	TGCAGCGTTGAACCCGGGAACACTGAAGCTTTCTTT
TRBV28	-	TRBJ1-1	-	CASSLAGTTAFF	TGTGCCAGCAGTTTGGCAGGTACAACGGCTTTCTTT
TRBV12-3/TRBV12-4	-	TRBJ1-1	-	CASSRGTEAFF	TGTGCCAGCAGTCGGGGAACTGAAGCTTTCTTT
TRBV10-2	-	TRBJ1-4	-	CASSPNIPTGSAEKLFF	TGCGCCAGCAGTCCCAACATTCCGACAGGATCAGCGGAAAAACTGTTTTTT
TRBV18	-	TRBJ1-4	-	CASPQVGYDEKLFF	TGTGCCAGCCCTCAAGTCGGGTATGATGAAAAACTGTTTTTT
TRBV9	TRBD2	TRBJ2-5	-	CASSVAAGGPMETQYF	TGTGCCAGCAGCGTAGCGGCGGGAGGGCCTATGGAGACCCAGTACTTC
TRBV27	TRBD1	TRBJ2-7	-	CASSFASGQVTYEQYF	TGTGCCAGCAGTTTTGCCTCGGGACAGGTCACCTACGAGCAGTACTTC
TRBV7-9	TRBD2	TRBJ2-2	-	CASSVTGTSGRANTGELFF	TGTGCCAGCAGCGTCACCGGGACTAGCGGGAGGGCTAACACCGGGGAGCTGTTTTTT
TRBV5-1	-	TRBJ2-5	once	CASSPAAGYETQYF	TGCGCCAGCAGCCCCGCGGCGGGATACGAGACCCAGTACTTC
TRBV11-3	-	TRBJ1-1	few	CASSRSGGMNTEAFF	TGTGCCAGCAGTCGGAGTGGCGGGATGAACACTGAAGCTTTCTTT
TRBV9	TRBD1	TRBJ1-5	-	CASSTGQGRSQPQHF	TGTGCCAGCAGCACTGGACAGGGGAGGAGTCAGCCCCAGCATTTT
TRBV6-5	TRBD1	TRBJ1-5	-	CASSQDRRRQPQHF	TGTGCCAGCAGTCAGGACAGGCGGCGTCAGCCCCAGCATTTT
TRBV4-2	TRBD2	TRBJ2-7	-	CASSQTPGDSGNYEQYF	TGTGCCAGCAGCCAGACCCCAGGGGATAGCGGGAATTACGAGCAGTACTTC
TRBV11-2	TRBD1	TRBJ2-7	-	CASSLKTGTGIPYEQYF	TGTGCCAGCAGCTTGAAGACCGGGACAGGGATCCCCTACGAGCAGTACTTC
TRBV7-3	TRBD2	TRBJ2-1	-	CASSSGTSGGADEQFF	TGTGCCAGCAGCTCCGGGACTAGCGGGGGGGCAGATGAGCAGTTCTTC
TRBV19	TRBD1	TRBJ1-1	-	CASSTTGDTEAFF	TGTGCCAGTAGTACAACAGGGGATACTGAAGCTTTCTTT
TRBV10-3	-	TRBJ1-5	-	CAVGGAVGDSNQPQHF	TGTGCAGTCGGAGGGGCGGTTGGTGACAGCAATCAGCCCCAGCATTTT
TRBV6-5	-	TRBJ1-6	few	CASSYSRQSNSPLHF	TGTGCCAGCAGTTACTCTCGACAGAGTAATTCACCCCTCCACTTT
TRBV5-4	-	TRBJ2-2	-	CASSRGEVGTGELFF	TGTGCCAGCAGCCGGGGTGAAGTTGGCACCGGGGAGCTGTTTTTT
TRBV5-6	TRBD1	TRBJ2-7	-	CASSLATGGKRYEQYF	TGTGCCAGCAGCTTGGCCACAGGGGGCAAAAGGTACGAGCAGTACTTC
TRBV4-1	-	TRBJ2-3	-	CASSQRSPGAPDTQYF	TGCGCCAGCAGCCAAAGATCACCAGGGGCACCGGATACGCAGTATTTT
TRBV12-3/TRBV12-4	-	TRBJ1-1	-	CASSLHRDTEAFF	TGTGCCAGCAGTTTACACAGGGACACTGAAGCTTTCTTT
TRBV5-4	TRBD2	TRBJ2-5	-	CASSRYTLAGALQETQYF	TGTGCCAGCAGCCGATATACACTAGCGGGGGCGTTACAAGAGACCCAGTACTTC
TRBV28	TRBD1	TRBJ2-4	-	CASTDRGIAKNIQYF	TGTGCCAGCACCGACAGGGGAATAGCCAAAAACATTCAGTACTTC
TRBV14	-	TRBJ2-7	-	CASSPGGEQYF	TGTGCCAGCAGCCCCGGTGGTGAGCAGTACTTC